This TCR beta chain was obtained from a study of a mutant IDH1 vaccine in newly diagnosed glioma. Study overall: Across weeks 1, 3, 5, 7, 11, 15, 19 and 23, patients received a vaccination each time, eight in all. Commencement of vaccination occurred 4-6 weeks following radiotherapy alone, or concurrently with temozolomide cycles. General study points: Among all patients, vaccine-induced immune responses occurred in over 80%.

V was cut by 3 bases and J by 2 bases, with 1 base left in between. The CDR3 extends over 11 amino acids. CDR1 and CDR2 from the germline V gene are SNHLY and FYNNEI. A remark on this clone: Its antigen remains unknown.

Time point specified: week 23, last vaccination. The investigators gave 300 ug of mutant IDH1 20-mer peptide in each vaccine dose, together with topical imiquimod. The data were produced by immunoSEQ multiplex PCR, yet TCRdb's version contains in-frame clones alone and is incomplete. Altogether tens of thousands of clones are present, more than 85% being singletons, with the ten largest covering approximately 4.1%. The TCR was taken from a man between 50 and 59 years old with glioma. V and J are TRBV2 and TRBJ2-5; D ambiguous. This specimen consisted of PBMCs, obtained from a glioma patient whose treatment included an IDH1 peptide vaccine. CDR3 coding DNA: TGTGCCAGCAGTGATCAAGAGACCCAGTACTTC. Its protein product is CASSDQETQYF.